These 28 T cell receptor beta chains were all obtained from the same sample, sequenced in a study of T cells in Graves' hyperthyroidism and ophthalmopathy. RNA transcripts were the template for amplifying TCR beta CDR3 regions. TCR CDR3 underwent first-round RT-PCR with the HTBI primer set. One entry per CDR3 protein, called by TCRdb with MiXCR from the multiplex PCR reads. In the table there are some 560,000 distinct CDR3 sequences, around 14% of which are singletons. Source material: blood. The receptors derive from a woman between 25 and 40 years old with Graves' hyperthyroidism.

The V call is TRBV10-1, the J call TRBJ1-1; D call uncertain. The CDR3 totals 14 residues. V was trimmed by 3 bases and J by 3 bases, leaving 11 bases between them. CDR1 and CDR2 from the germline V gene are WNHNN and SYGVQD (reference sequence). Here the CDR3 reads CASSESYADTEAFF. Here the CDR3 DNA reads TGCGCCAGCAGTGAATCCTATGCGGACACTGAAGCTTTCTTT.

This clonotype has at least ten counts. The chain employs TRBV20-1 and TRBJ1-1; the match to TRBD1 covers 8 bases. Germline V lookup: CDR1 DFQATT, CDR2 SNEGSKA (reference sequence). This CDR3 is 12 amino acids long. CDR3 sequence reads: CSTTGGGAEAFF. The CDR3 nucleotides read TGCAGCACCACAGGGGGTGGCGCTGAAGCTTTCTTT.

This clonotype has more than one count but fewer than ten. The rearrangement links TRBV29-1 to TRBJ2-2; D perhaps matches TRBD2 (5 bases). The CDR3 consists of 14 residues. Germline-derived CDR1 and CDR2 are SQVTM and ANQGSEA. The germline V and J ends were trimmed by 2 bases and 2 bases, with 9 bases remaining between them. CDR3 in amino acids: CSVEIRGNTGELFF. CDR3 DNA sequence: TGCAGCGTTGAAATTCGGGGAAACACCGGGGAGCTGTTTTTT.

This clonotype appeared many times. The chain joins TRBV18 to TRBJ2-4; maybe TRBD1 (6 bases). Germline V gene sequence: CDR1 KGHSH, CDR2 LQKENI. V was clipped by 0 bases and J by 8 bases, with 11 bases between them. This CDR3 contains 14 residues. CDR3 region: CASSPPSAGDIQYF. CDR3 DNA sequence: TGTGCCAGCTCACCACCCTCGGCAGGGGACATTCAGTACTTC. The full variable domain, its missing parts supplied by reference TRBV18 and TRBJ2-4, is NAGVMQNPRHLVRRRGQEARLRCSPMKGHSHVYWYRQLPEEGLKFMVYLQKENIIDESGMPKERFSAEFPKEGPSILRIQQVVRGDSAAYFCASSPPSAGDIQYFGAGTRLSVL.

This clonotype appeared a few times. The rearrangement links TRBV4-1 to TRBJ2-7, with D uncertain. Germline CDR1 reads MGHRA; CDR2 reads YSYEKL. V was clipped by 2 bases and J by 5 bases, with 10 bases between them. This CDR3 region has 13 residues. This chain's CDR3 is CASSQHGFHEQYF. DNA of the CDR3: TGCGCCAGCAGCCAACACGGTTTCCACGAGCAGTACTTC.

This clonotype came up once. The chain uses TRBV7-9 and TRBJ2-7; TRBD1 agrees at 10 bases. CDR3 size: 12 residues. V gave up 11 bases and J gave up 6 bases; unmatched junction bases: 7. Germline lookup yields CDR1 SEHNR and CDR2 FQNEAQ (reference sequence). The CDR3 DNA follows: TGTGCCGGGGGACAGGGGCTGGGCGAGCAGTACTTC. Translation: CAGGQGLGEQYF. Together with reference TRBV7-9 and TRBJ2-7, the CDR3 gives the full variable domain: DTGVSQNPRHKITKRGQNVTFRCDPISEHNRLYWYRQTLGQGPEFLTYFQNEAQLEKSRLLSDRFSAERPKGSFSTLEIQRTEQGDSAMYLCAGGQGLGEQYFGPGTRLTVT.

At least ten counts were recorded for this clonotype. This chain links TRBV12-5 with TRBJ2-3; a possible D gene is TRBD1 (6 bases). Trimming took 6 bases from V and 1 from J, leaving 14 bases between them. The CDR3 length is 15 residues. Germline V gene sequence: CDR1 LGHNT, CDR2 FRNRAP. The chain's CDR3 is CASGQQGIGTDTQYF. In DNA form, the CDR3 reads TGTGCTAGTGGACAACAGGGAATCGGCACAGATACGCAGTATTTT.

This clonotype was recorded many times. The rearrangement uses TRBV11-3 and TRBJ2-1, with D unresolved. The V end was cut by 5 bases, the J end by 9 bases, with 14 bases between. Germline V gene lookup returns CDR1 SGHNT and CDR2 YENEEA. CDR3 size: 13 residues. For the CDR3, the DNA is TGTGCCAGCAGCCTCGGCCCCACCGGTGAGCAGTTCTTC. Its protein is CASSLGPTGEQFF.

J is TRBJ2-3 and V is TRBV7-9; 9 positions match TRBD2. The CDR3 totals 17 residues. V dropped 5 bases and J dropped 5; count of bases not matched to a gene: 14. Germline-derived CDR1 and CDR2 are SEHNR and FQNEAQ (reference sequence). DNA of the CDR3: TGTGCCAGCAGCGCAGCGGATGGCGGGAGGGCCAAAGATACGCAGTATTTT. It encodes CASSAADGGRAKDTQYF.

A few counts support this clonotype. This sequence joins TRBV12-5 and TRBJ1-1; D may be TRBD1 (5 bases). The CDR3 is 16 amino acids. Germline V lookup: CDR1 LGHNT, CDR2 FRNRAP. V was trimmed by 0 bases and J by 2 bases, leaving 13 bases between them. The CDR3 sequence is CASGLVLGTNNTEAFF. CDR3 DNA: TGTGCTAGTGGTTTGGTATTGGGGACCAATAACACTGAAGCTTTCTTT.

Comments on this clonotype: A much larger clone lies a single base off, so this may be a read error. The V call is TRBV2, the J call TRBJ2-7, with D perhaps assigned TRBD1 or TRBD2 (5 bases each). CDR1 and CDR2 (germline): SNHLY, FYNNEI. This CDR3 region has 12 residues. The CDR3 spells CVSRGQGGEQYF. The CDR3 bases are TGTGTCAGCAGAGGGCAGGGCGGCGAGCAGTACTTC.

This clonotype has at least ten counts. This chain links TRBV11-3 with TRBJ2-1; TRBD2 aligns across 9 bases. The germline CDR1 and CDR2 sequences are SGHNT and YENEEA. Trimming at V came to 5 bases and at J to 3 bases, leaving 11 bases not matched to a gene. CDR3 length equals 17 residues. CDR3 residues: CASSRDSGRFNYNEQFF. In nucleotides, the CDR3 is TGTGCCAGCAGCAGGGATAGCGGGAGATTTAACTACAATGAGCAGTTCTTC.

This clonotype was counted ten times or more. J is TRBJ2-1 and V is TRBV27; possibly TRBD2 for D (6 bases). Germline-derived CDR1 and CDR2 are MNHEY and SMNVEV (reference sequence). V was shortened by 5 bases and J by 7 bases, with 18 bases between the two germline ends. This CDR3 comprises 15 residues. The CDR3 is CASSTQWLALNEQFF. In nucleotides, the CDR3 is TGTGCCAGCAGTACGCAGTGGCTAGCGCTTAATGAGCAGTTCTTC.

This clonotype was counted at least ten times. CDR3 residues: CASSTPLVARGGRGGTDTQYF. The DNA for the CDR3 is TGTGCCAGCAGTACCCCCCTAGTTGCGCGCGGCGGGAGGGGGGGCACAGATACGCAGTATTTT. The chain links TRBV28 to TRBJ2-3; 9 bases agree with TRBD2. This CDR3 contains 21 residues. Looked up from germline, CDR1 is MDHEN and CDR2 is SYDVKM. Trimming removed 5 bases from V and 1 base from J; junction bases left unmatched: 22.

This rearrangement joins TRBV5-1 to TRBJ2-2; 8 nucleotides match TRBD1. The CDR3 length is 16 residues. Trimming at V came to 0 bases and at J to 0 bases, leaving 1 base not matched to a gene. Per the germline V gene, CDR1 is SGHRS and CDR2 is YFSETQ. The CDR3 here is CASSLVGQANTGELFF. CDR3 DNA: TGCGCCAGCAGCTTGGTGGGACAGGCGAACACCGGGGAGCTGTTTTTT.

The V gene is TRBV19, the J gene TRBJ1-1, with D possibly being TRBD1 (6 bases). The CDR3 spans 13 residues. V lost 7 bases and J lost 1, with 10 bases in between. CDR1 and CDR2 (germline): LNHDA, SQIVND (reference sequence). Here the CDR3 DNA reads TGTGCCAGTACCTCGACAGGGAACACTGAAGCTTTCTTT. As protein: CASTSTGNTEAFF. Based on the CDR3 plus reference TRBV19 and TRBJ1-1, the full variable domain is DGGITQSPKYLFRKEGQNVTLSCEQNLNHDAMYWYRQDPGQGLRLIYYSQIVNDFQKGDIAEGYSVSREKKESFPLTVTSAQKNPTAFYLCASTSTGNTEAFFGQGTRLTVV.

At least ten counts were recorded for this clonotype. The rearrangement uses TRBV9 and TRBJ2-3, with D perhaps matching TRBD2 (6 bases). This CDR3 region has 15 residues. Germline V gives CDR1 SGDLS, CDR2 YYNGEE. Trimming cost V 3 bases and J 2 bases, with 13 bases left between them. CDR3 in DNA: TGTGCCAGCAGCGAGAACGGGGGACCCACAGATACGCAGTATTTT. This codes for CASSENGGPTDTQYF. The entire variable domain, with the rest obtained from reference TRBV9 and TRBJ2-3, is as follows: DSGVTQTPKHLITATGQRVTLRCSPRSGDLSVYWYQQSLDQGLQFLIQYYNGEERAKGNILERFSAQQFPDLHSELNLSSLELGDSALYFCASSENGGPTDTQYFGPGTRLTVL.

This clonotype was seen repeatedly, ten times or more. This sequence joins TRBV6-6 and TRBJ1-1, with TRBD1 as a possible D gene (5 bases). V shed 0 bases and J shed 4 bases, with 15 bases lying between them. Germline-derived CDR1 and CDR2 are MNHNY and SVGAGI (reference sequence). This CDR3 has 16 residues. The CDR3 DNA reads TGTGCCAGCAGTTACTCGGAGGTGGGGCTCGGCACTGAAGCTTTCTTT. This translates into CASSYSEVGLGTEAFF.

There are a few counts of this clonotype. The rearrangement links TRBV6-5 to TRBJ2-2; unclear D gene. This CDR3 is 13 amino acids long. Per the germline V gene, CDR1 is MNHEY and CDR2 is SVGAGI. V lost 7 bases and J lost 3, with 9 bases in between. The CDR3 DNA follows: TGTGCCAGCAAAGCCCCAGACACCGGGGAGCTGTTTTTT. Its protein product is CASKAPDTGELFF.

The genes are TRBV10-3 and TRBJ2-7, with D possibly matching TRBD2 (5 bases). In germline, CDR1 is ENHRY, CDR2 SYGVKD. V was pared by 8 bases and J by 4 bases, with 15 bases between. The CDR3 covers 13 residues. The CDR3 nucleotides read TGTGCCATCTGCAAGGCGGGCCCGTACGAGCAGTACTTC. It encodes CAICKAGPYEQYF.

This clonotype was detected only once. A much larger clone lies one base from this, so it may be a read error. A read error is likely, as this CDR3 ends without the conserved phenylalanine or tryptophan. The chain uses TRBV5-1 and TRBJ2-5, with 8 bases aligning to TRBD1. The junction had 0 bases not matched to a gene; V was cut back by 2 bases and J by 3 bases. Germline V lookup: CDR1 SGHRS, CDR2 YFSETQ. This CDR3 has 13 amino acids. This CDR3 is CASSLQGEETQYL. The CDR3 DNA reads as TGCGCCAGCAGCTTACAGGGGGAAGAGACCCAGTACCTC.

This clonotype has a handful of counts. The rearrangement links TRBV6-5 to TRBJ2-1, with 16 bases matching TRBD2. CDR3 size: 20 residues. V was clipped by 0 bases and J by 3 bases; unmatched bases: 8. Germline CDR1 reads MNHEY; CDR2 reads SVGAGI. DNA of the CDR3: TGTGCCAGCAGTTACTCAACCGGGACTAGCGGGAGGGAACTCTACAATGAGCAGTTCTTC. This sequence encodes CASSYSTGTSGRELYNEQFF.

This clonotype was seen a handful of times. The genes are TRBV29-1 and TRBJ1-4, with TRBD1 identical over 7 bases. The trim removed 7 bases at V and 5 bases at J, leaving 7 bases unmatched. The CDR3 extends over 13 amino acids. Per the germline V gene, CDR1 is SQVTM and CDR2 is ANQGSEA. In DNA, the CDR3 is TGCAGCGGGAGCCGGGACAGAAATGAAAAACTGTTTTTT. The encoded protein is CSGSRDRNEKLFF.

This clonotype was detected ten times or more. The chain carries TRBV7-9 and TRBJ1-4; D ambiguous. The CDR3 covers 16 residues. Germline-derived CDR1 and CDR2 are SEHNR and FQNEAQ (reference sequence). V shed 4 bases and J shed 0 bases, with 12 bases lying between them. CDR3: CASSSPLGSTNEKLFF. CDR3 DNA: TGTGCCAGCAGCTCCCCCCTCGGATCAACTAATGAAAAACTGTTTTTT.

In this sample, this clonotype turned up many times. The V gene is TRBV3-1, the J gene TRBJ2-4; D might be TRBD1 (5 bases). Trimming stripped 3 bases from V and 6 bases from J, with 9 bases between. The germline V gene encodes CDR1 LGHDT and CDR2 YNNKEL (reference sequence). CDR3 length equals 13 residues. CDR3 DNA sequence: TGTGCCAGCAGCCACGGAGACAGAAACATTCAGTACTTC. It yields the protein CASSHGDRNIQYF.

V is TRBV3-1 and J is TRBJ1-2; no definite D call. From germline, CDR1 is LGHDT and CDR2 YNNKEL (reference sequence). Trimming removed 0 bases at V and 8 bases at J, with 10 bases between. The CDR3 length is 13 residues. The CDR3 DNA is TGTGCCAGCAGCCAAGAGGGGAGTCGGGGCTACACCTTC. It is translated as CASSQEGSRGYTF.

This clonotype was observed at least ten times. The CDR3 is CASSLAGSGRYNEQYF. DNA for the CDR3: TGTGCCAGCAGCTTAGCTGGTAGCGGGAGGTACAACGAGCAGTACTTC. The chain uses TRBV7-2 and TRBJ2-7; TRBD2 agrees at 10 bases. The V gene end was trimmed by 0 bases and the J gene end by 5 bases; junction bases not matched to a gene: 7. CDR1 is SGHTA, CDR2 FQGNSA, per germline. The CDR3 contains 16 residues.

The chain combines TRBV3-1 with TRBJ2-2; D may match TRBD1 or TRBD2 (5 bases each). Trimming left V 2 bases short and J 3 bases short, with 13 bases between. Germline V gene data show CDR1 as LGHDT and CDR2 as YNNKEL (reference sequence). This CDR3 is 16 amino acids long. This CDR3 is CASSQPGLADTGELFF. For the CDR3, the DNA is TGTGCCAGCAGCCAACCGGGGCTGGCGGACACCGGGGAGCTGTTTTTT.